These 20 T cell receptor beta chains came from one sample sequenced in a study of T cells after yellow fever vaccination. TCRdb reanalysed the 5' RACE reads using MiXCR and keeps one entry per CDR3 protein. The table shows 500,000 to 650,000 distinct CDR3 sequences, with around an eighth occurring only once. Source: PBMCs, taken on the day of the yellow fever booster vaccination. Every receptor here comes from a young man who received the YFV17D yellow fever vaccine.

The V and J genes are TRBV24-1 and TRBJ1-6; the D is unclear. Germline V CDR1 and CDR2: KGHDR, SFDVKD. The germline V and J ends were trimmed by 8 bases and 7 bases, with 11 bases remaining between them. The CDR3 has 13 residues. As DNA, the CDR3 is TGTGCCACCATCGGACGACTAAATTCACCCCTCCACTTT. It yields the protein CATIGRLNSPLHF.

This rearrangement joins TRBV7-2 to TRBJ1-2, with D maybe TRBD1 (5 bases). CDR3 length: 13 residues. The V end was cut by 6 bases, the J end by 0 bases, with 8 bases between. CDR1 is SGHTA, CDR2 FQGNSA, per germline. CDR3 amino acids: CASSSTANYGYTF. The DNA of the CDR3 is TGTGCCAGCAGTTCGACAGCTAACTATGGCTACACCTTC.

This clonotype was seen a few times. The chain links TRBV15 to TRBJ2-1; 9 bases align to TRBD1. CDR1 is LNHNV and CDR2 is YYDKDF in the germline V gene (reference sequence). The length of the CDR3 is 13 residues. V lost 5 bases, J lost 8 bases, and 4 bases stayed unmatched. CDR3: CATSGTGIHEQFF. Written as DNA, the CDR3 is TGTGCCACCAGCGGGACAGGGATCCATGAGCAGTTCTTC.

This clonotype was picked up a small number of times. The chain recombines TRBV10-3 with TRBJ2-2, with D unresolved. The CDR3 runs 14 residues. Germline V CDR1 and CDR2: ENHRY, SYGVKD. V dropped 6 bases and J dropped 6 bases, with 14 bases sitting between them. The CDR3, as DNA: TGTGCCATCAGAACACGGGTCGAGCCCGGGGAGCTGTTTTTT. It translates to CAIRTRVEPGELFF.

This clonotype was seen only a few times. V is TRBV20-1 and J is TRBJ2-3; TRBD2 is a possible D gene (5 bases). Germline V CDR1 and CDR2: DFQATT, SNEGSKA (reference sequence). The V end was cut by 6 bases, the J end by 2 bases, with 15 bases between. The CDR3 loop spans 14 amino acids. The DNA for the CDR3 is TGCAGTGCCGCCCGGAGGAGTCTCACAGATACGCAGTATTTT. Its protein is CSAARRSLTDTQYF.

This clonotype was seen only a few times. The genes are TRBV2 and TRBJ2-2; TRBD1 matches 8 bases. Trimming at V came to 4 bases and at J to 6 bases, leaving 4 bases not matched to a gene. This CDR3 region has 14 residues. Germline V gene data show CDR1 as SNHLY and CDR2 as FYNNEI. The CDR3 DNA is TGTGCCAGCAGTGCGGACAGGGCACCCGGGGAGCTGTTTTTT. Translation gives CASSADRAPGELFF.

This sequence joins TRBV27 and TRBJ2-5; 14 positions match TRBD2. This CDR3 contains 15 residues. V dropped 5 bases and J dropped 3; count of bases not matched to a gene: 2. Germline V gene data show CDR1 as MNHEY and CDR2 as SMNVEV (reference sequence). This CDR3 reads CASSAGLAGEETQYF. In DNA form, the CDR3 reads TGTGCCAGCAGTGCGGGACTAGCGGGAGAAGAGACCCAGTACTTC.

The chain employs TRBV5-1 and TRBJ2-5; 9 bases are a match to TRBD2. Germline CDR1 and CDR2: SGHRS and YFSETQ. This CDR3 is built from 15 residues. Trimming cost V 4 bases and J 4 bases; bases outside gene matches: 8. Here the CDR3 DNA reads TGCGCCAGCAGCCGGTCGCGGCGGGAGGGAGAGACCCAGTACTTC. Translation gives CASSRSRREGETQYF.

This clonotype has a handful of counts. The chain carries TRBV15 and TRBJ2-3; D unclear. Trimming left V 0 bases short and J 5 bases short, with 12 bases between. This CDR3 is 15 amino acids long. Germline loops: CDR1 LNHNV, CDR2 YYDKDF (reference sequence). For the CDR3, the DNA is TGTGCCACCAGCAGAGATAGGGCGGAGAGAGATACGCAGTATTTT. Protein sequence: CATSRDRAERDTQYF.

This clonotype turned up a few times. The genes are TRBV10-3 and TRBJ2-7, with D maybe TRBD1 (6 bases). There are 13 residues in the CDR3. The V end lost 3 bases, the J end lost 6 bases, and 12 bases lay between the germline ends. The germline V gene has CDR1 ENHRY and CDR2 SYGVKD. For the CDR3, the DNA is TGTGCCATCAGTGATATGACAGGCAGCGAGCAGTACTTC. Translating gives CAISDMTGSEQYF.

This clonotype appeared a few times. The chain joins TRBV9 to TRBJ1-5; D might be TRBD1 (5 bases). CDR1 and CDR2 from the germline V gene are SGDLS and YYNGEE. V gave up 4 bases and J gave up 9 bases, with 17 bases separating them. The CDR3 is 14 amino acids. The CDR3 is CASSTDSQSWPQHF. CDR3 in DNA: TGTGCCAGCAGCACCGACAGTCAATCATGGCCCCAGCATTTT.

This chain links TRBV19 with TRBJ2-7; TRBD1 or TRBD2 may be the D gene (5 bases each). Trimming shortened V by 3 bases and J by 5 bases, and 20 bases separated the two germline ends. Germline V gene lookup returns CDR1 LNHDA and CDR2 SQIVND (reference sequence). The CDR3 consists of 16 residues. The CDR3 region has the DNA TGTGCCAGTAGTATGGGACCGCAGGTTCCCTTCAACGAGCAGTACTTC. It codes for CASSMGPQVPFNEQYF.

The rearrangement links TRBV7-2 to TRBJ1-2, with D possibly being TRBD1 (6 bases). V was pared by 5 bases and J by 4 bases, with 11 bases between. The germline CDR1 and CDR2 sequences are SGHTA and FQGNSA. The CDR3 consists of 13 residues. CDR3 in DNA: TGTGCCAGCAGCGATGGACAGTTCTATGGCTACACCTTC. This gives the protein CASSDGQFYGYTF.

This chain joins TRBV28 and TRBJ2-5; TRBD2 agrees at 8 bases. Germline V gene lookup returns CDR1 MDHEN and CDR2 SYDVKM. The V segment lost 4 bases and the J segment 1 base; nucleotides outside the gene matches: 11. The CDR3 has 17 residues. Here the CDR3 reads CASSSLPGLGAQETQYF. The CDR3 coding sequence is TGTGCCAGCAGTTCCCTTCCGGGACTAGGGGCCCAAGAGACCCAGTACTTC.

J is TRBJ2-4 and V is TRBV29-1; D is tentatively TRBD1 or TRBD2 (5 bases each). The CDR3 has 15 residues. Between the trimmed V and J ends, which lost 1 base and 0 bases, there was a span of 10 bases. CDR1 and CDR2 from the germline V gene are SQVTM and ANQGSEA. Here the CDR3 DNA reads TGCAGCGTTGAAGCCTCCGGGACAGCCAAAAACATTCAGTACTTC. Translation: CSVEASGTAKNIQYF.

The rearrangement uses TRBV20-1 and TRBJ2-3; D is unclear. The germline V gene encodes CDR1 DFQATT and CDR2 SNEGSKA (reference sequence). The CDR3 runs to 12 residues. Trimming shortened V by 2 bases and J by 4 bases, and 7 bases separated the two germline ends. CDR3 protein: CSARSGADTQYF. Written as DNA, the CDR3 is TGCAGTGCTAGATCGGGCGCAGATACGCAGTATTTT.

This clonotype was detected a few times. This sequence joins TRBV7-9 and TRBJ2-5; D is uncertain. V was trimmed by 6 bases and J by 6 bases, leaving 26 bases between them. The length of the CDR3 is 17 residues. Germline CDR1 SEHNR, CDR2 FQNEAQ (reference sequence). The CDR3 reads CASSPPVWAGTSQTQYF. The CDR3 nucleotides read TGTGCCAGCAGTCCCCCCGTTTGGGCAGGCACCTCGCAGACCCAGTACTTC.

This clonotype was found many times. The chain carries TRBV3-1 and TRBJ2-5, with 7 bases aligning to TRBD1. CDR1 is LGHDT, CDR2 YNNKEL, per germline (reference sequence). The CDR3 contains 14 residues. Trimming at V came to 2 bases and at J to 3 bases, leaving 3 bases not matched to a gene. The CDR3 loop is CASSQPGTEETQYF. As DNA, the CDR3 is TGTGCCAGCAGCCAACCCGGGACAGAAGAGACCCAGTACTTC.

The chain couples TRBV4-3 to TRBJ2-4, with TRBD2 matching over 11 bases. The V gene end was trimmed by 3 bases and the J gene end by 1 base; junction bases not matched to a gene: 11. CDR1 LGHNA and CDR2 YSLEER come from the germline V gene. CDR3 length equals 19 residues. CDR3 region: CASSQILAGGARAKNIQYF. As DNA, the CDR3 is TGCGCCAGCAGCCAGATTCTAGCGGGAGGCGCGCGGGCCAAAAACATTCAGTACTTC.

The CDR3 loop reads CASSPWQGNEQFF. CDR3 in DNA: TGTGCCAGCAGCCCCTGGCAGGGGAATGAGCAGTTCTTC. V is TRBV6-1 and J is TRBJ2-1, with a possible D match to TRBD1 (6 bases). Looked up from germline, CDR1 is MNHNS and CDR2 is SASEGT. This CDR3 is built from 13 residues. Trimming pared 6 bases from V and 7 bases from J, leaving 13 bases between.